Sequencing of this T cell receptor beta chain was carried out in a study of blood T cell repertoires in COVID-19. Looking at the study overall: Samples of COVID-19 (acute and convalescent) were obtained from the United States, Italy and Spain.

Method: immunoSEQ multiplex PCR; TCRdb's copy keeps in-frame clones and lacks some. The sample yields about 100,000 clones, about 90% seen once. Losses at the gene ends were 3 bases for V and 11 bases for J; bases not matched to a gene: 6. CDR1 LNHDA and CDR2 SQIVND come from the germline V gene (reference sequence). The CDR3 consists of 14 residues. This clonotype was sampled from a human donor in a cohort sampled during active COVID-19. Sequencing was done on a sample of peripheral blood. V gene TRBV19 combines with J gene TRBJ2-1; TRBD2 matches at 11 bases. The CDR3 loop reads CASSIGLAGGQQFF. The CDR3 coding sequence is TGTGCCAGTAGTATCGGTCTAGCGGGAGGCCAGCAGTTCTTC.